This TCR beta chain was profiled in a study of cytomegalovirus exposure and HLA in healthy donors. Across the whole study: Counted in an early data release were 75 million to 85 million unique TCRs from HLA-typed donors.

Overall study findings and caveats: What a later analysis showed was that several of the most significant clusters appeared linked to common viral pathogens.

PCR employed 60 Vbeta and 13 Jbeta primers. TCRdb keeps only in-frame clones here, not all; method: immunoSEQ multiplex PCR. This sample has about 170,000 clones; 75% to 85% occur once, and the top ten carry around 2.3%. About this clone: Its cognate antigen is unknown.

Sequencing was done on a sample of PBMCs. The TCR was taken from a woman between 50 and 59 years old in good health and CMV-seronegative.

The CDR3 here is CASSGSGGRNEQFF. The CDR3 DNA sequence: TGCGCCAGCAGTGGTAGCGGGGGGCGGAATGAGCAGTTCTTC. The chain uses TRBV5-1 and TRBJ2-1; 10 nucleotides agree with TRBD2. This CDR3 is built from 14 residues. Per germline, CDR1 SGHRS and CDR2 YFSETQ. Losses at the gene ends were 5 bases for V and 7 bases for J; bases not matched to a gene: 6.